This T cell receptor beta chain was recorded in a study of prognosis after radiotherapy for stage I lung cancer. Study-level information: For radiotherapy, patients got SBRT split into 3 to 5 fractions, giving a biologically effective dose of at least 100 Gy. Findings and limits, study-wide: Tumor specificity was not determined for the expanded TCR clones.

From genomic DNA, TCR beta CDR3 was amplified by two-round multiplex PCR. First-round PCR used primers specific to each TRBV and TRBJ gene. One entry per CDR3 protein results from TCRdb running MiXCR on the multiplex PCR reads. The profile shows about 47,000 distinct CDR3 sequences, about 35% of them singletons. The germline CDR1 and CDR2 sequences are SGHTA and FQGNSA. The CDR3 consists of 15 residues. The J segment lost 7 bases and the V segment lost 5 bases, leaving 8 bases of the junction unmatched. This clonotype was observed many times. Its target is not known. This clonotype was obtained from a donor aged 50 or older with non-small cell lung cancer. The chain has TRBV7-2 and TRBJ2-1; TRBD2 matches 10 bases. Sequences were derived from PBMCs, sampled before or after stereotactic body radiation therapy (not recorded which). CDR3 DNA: TGTGCCAGCAGCCCGAGCGGGAGGGCCCCTAATGAGCAGTTCTTC. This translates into CASSPSGRAPNEQFF.